This record covers a single T cell receptor beta chain. Its specificity is not known. The germline CDR1 and CDR2 sequences are SEHNR and FQNEAQ (reference sequence). The CDR3 contains 14 residues. V shed 5 bases, J shed 8 bases, and the junction held 3 bases outside the gene matches. The data originate from a study of cytomegalovirus exposure and HLA in healthy donors. The primer mix had 60 Vbeta and 13 Jbeta primers. The table came from immunoSEQ multiplex PCR; TCRdb's copy has only in-frame clones and leaves some out. Of about 140,000 clones listed, 65% to 85% were seen once; the top ten hold 3.5% to 4.5%. The study's findings and limits: Evidence from a later analysis indicated that most CMV-associated TCR beta chains looked HLA-restricted. An observed cluster of highly shared sequence variants was recorded as a likely sequencing artifact.

Material for sequencing was PBMCs. This TCR was recovered from a woman aged 40 to 50 in good health and CMV-seropositive. The chain is built from TRBV7-9 and TRBJ2-1; 13 bases are a match to TRBD2. The CDR3 loop is CASSTGLAGDEQFF. The CDR3, as DNA: TGTGCCAGCAGCACCGGACTAGCGGGAGATGAGCAGTTCTTC.